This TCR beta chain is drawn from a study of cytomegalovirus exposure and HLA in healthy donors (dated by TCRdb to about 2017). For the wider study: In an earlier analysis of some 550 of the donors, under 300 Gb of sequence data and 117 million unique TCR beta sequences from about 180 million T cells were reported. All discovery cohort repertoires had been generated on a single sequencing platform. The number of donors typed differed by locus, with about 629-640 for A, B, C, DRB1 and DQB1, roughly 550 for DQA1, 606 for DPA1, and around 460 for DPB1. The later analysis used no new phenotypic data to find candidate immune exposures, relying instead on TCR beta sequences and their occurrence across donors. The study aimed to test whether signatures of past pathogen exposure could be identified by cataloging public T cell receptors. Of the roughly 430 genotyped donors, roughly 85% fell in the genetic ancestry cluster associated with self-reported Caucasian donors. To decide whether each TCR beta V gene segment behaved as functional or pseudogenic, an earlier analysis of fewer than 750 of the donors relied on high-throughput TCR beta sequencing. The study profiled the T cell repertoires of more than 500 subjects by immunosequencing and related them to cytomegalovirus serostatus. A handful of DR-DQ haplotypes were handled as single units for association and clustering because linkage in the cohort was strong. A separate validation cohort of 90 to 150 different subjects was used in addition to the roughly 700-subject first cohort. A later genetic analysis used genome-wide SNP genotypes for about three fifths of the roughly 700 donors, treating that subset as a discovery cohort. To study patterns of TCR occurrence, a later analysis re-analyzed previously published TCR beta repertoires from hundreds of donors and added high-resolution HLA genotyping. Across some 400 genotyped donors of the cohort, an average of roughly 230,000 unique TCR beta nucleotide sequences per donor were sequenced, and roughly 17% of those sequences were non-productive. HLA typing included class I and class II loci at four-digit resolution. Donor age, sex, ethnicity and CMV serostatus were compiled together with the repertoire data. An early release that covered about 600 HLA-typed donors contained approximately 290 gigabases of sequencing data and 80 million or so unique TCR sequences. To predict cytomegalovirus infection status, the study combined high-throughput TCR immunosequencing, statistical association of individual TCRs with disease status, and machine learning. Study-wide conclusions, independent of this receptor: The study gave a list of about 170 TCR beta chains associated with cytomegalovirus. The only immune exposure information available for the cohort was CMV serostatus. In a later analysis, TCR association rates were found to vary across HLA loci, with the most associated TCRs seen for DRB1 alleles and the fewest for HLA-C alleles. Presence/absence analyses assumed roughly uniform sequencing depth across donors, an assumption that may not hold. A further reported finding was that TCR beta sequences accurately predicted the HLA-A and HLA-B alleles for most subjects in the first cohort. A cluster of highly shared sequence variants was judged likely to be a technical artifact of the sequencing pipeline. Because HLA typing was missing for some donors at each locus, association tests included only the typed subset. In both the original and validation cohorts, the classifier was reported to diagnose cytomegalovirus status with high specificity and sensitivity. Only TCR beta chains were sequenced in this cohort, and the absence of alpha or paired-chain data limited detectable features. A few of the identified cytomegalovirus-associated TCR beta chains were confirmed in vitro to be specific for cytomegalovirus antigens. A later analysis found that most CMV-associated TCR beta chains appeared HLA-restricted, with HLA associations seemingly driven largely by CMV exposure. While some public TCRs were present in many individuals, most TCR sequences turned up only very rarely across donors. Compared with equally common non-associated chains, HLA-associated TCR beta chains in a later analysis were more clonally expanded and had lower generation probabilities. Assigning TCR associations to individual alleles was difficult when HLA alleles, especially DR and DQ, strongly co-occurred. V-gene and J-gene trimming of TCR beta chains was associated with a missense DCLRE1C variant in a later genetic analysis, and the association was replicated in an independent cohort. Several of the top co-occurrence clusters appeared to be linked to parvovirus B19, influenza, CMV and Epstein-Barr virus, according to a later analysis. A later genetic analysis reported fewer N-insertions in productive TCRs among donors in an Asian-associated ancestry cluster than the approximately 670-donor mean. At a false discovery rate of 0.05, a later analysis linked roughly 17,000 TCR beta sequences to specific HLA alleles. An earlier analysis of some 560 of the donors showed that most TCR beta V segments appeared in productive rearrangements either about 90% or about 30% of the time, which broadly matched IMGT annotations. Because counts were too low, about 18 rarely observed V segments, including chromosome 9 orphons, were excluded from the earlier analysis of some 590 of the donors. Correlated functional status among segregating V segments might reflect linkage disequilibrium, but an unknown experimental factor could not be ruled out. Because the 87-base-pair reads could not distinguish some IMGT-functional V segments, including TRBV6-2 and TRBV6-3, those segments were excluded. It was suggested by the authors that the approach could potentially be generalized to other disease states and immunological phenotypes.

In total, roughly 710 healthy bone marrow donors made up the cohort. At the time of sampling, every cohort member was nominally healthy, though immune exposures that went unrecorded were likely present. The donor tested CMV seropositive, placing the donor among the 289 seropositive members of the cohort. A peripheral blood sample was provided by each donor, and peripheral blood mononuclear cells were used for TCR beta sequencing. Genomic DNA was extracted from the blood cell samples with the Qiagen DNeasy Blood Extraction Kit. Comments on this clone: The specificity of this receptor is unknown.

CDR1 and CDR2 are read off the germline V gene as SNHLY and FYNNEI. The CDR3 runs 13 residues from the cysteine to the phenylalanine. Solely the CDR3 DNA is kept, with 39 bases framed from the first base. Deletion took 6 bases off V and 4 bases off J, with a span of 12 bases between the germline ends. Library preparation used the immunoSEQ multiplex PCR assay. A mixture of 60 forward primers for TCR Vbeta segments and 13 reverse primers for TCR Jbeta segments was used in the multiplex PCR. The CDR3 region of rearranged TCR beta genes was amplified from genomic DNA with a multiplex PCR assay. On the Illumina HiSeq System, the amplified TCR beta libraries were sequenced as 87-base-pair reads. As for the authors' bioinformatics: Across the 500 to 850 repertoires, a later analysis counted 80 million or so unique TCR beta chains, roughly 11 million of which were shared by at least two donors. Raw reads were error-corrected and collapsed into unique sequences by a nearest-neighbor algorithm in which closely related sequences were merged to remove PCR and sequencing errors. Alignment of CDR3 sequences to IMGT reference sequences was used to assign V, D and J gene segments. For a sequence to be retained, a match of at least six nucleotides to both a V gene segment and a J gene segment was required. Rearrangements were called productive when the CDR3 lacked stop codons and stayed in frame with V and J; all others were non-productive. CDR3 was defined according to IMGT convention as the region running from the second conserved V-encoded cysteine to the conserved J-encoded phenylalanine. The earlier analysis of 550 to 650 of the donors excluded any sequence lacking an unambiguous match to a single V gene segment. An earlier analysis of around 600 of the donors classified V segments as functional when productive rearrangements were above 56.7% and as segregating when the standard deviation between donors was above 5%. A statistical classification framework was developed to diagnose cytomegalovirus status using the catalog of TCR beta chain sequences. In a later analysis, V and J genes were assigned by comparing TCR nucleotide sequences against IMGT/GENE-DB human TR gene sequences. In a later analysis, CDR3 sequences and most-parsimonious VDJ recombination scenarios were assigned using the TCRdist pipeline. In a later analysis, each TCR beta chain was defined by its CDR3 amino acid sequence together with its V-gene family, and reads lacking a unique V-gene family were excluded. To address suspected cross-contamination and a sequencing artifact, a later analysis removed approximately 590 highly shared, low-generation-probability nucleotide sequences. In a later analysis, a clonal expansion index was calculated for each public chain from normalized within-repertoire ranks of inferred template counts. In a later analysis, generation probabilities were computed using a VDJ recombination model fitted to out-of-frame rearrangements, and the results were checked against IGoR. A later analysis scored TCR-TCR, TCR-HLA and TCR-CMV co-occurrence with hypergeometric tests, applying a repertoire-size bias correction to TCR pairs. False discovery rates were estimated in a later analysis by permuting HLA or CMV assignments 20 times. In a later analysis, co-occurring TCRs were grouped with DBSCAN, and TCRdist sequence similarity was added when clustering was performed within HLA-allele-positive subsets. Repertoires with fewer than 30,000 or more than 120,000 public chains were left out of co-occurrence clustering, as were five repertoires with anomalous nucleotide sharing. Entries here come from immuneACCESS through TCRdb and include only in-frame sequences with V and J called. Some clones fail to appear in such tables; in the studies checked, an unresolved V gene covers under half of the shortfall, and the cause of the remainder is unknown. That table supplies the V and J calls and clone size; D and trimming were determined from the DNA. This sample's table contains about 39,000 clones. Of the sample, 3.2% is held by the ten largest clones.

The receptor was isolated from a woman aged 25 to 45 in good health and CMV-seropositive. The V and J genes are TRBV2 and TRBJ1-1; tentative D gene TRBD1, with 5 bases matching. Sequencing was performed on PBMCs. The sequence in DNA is TGTGCCAGCAGCGGAGCAAGGGGCACTGAAGCTTTCTTT. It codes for CASSGARGTEAFF.